The 23 T cell receptor beta chains in this list originate from one sample, sequenced in a study of blood T cells in healthy people across ages. It was with a sample-barcoded 5' primer and a J-beta primer mix that a second PCR of roughly 6 to 12 cycles was run. Using its own MiXCR run on the 5' RACE reads, TCRdb lists one record per CDR3 protein. The sample carries over 750,000 distinct CDR3 sequences, roughly 25% recorded once. These data also formed part of another study, on T cells of mothers and their children.

Material: blood. These receptors came from a boy between 10 and 17 years old in good health.

The chain links TRBV20-1 to TRBJ2-1; TRBD2 agrees at 7 bases. The V gene end was trimmed by 0 bases and the J gene end by 0 bases; junction bases not matched to a gene: 2. Per the germline V gene, CDR1 is DFQATT and CDR2 is SNEGSKA (reference sequence). This CDR3 comprises 15 residues. CDR3 coding DNA: TGCAGTGCTAGAGATTGGACTAGCTCCTACAATGAGCAGTTCTTC. This gives the protein CSARDWTSSYNEQFF.

This clonotype was detected many times. V usage is TRBV9 and J usage is TRBJ1-6; D may be TRBD1 (5 bases). V lost 1 base, J lost 8 bases, and 16 bases lay in between. CDR1 SGDLS and CDR2 YYNGEE come from the germline V gene. The CDR3 totals 16 residues. In DNA form, the CDR3 reads TGTGCCAGCAGCGTACCCCCCGGTGAGGGGCATTCACCCCTCCACTTT. It specifies CASSVPPGEGHSPLHF.

This clonotype was counted only a few times. This chain joins TRBV6-1 and TRBJ2-7; 8 bases are a match to TRBD1. The V and J ends lost 1 base and 2 bases, in that order; junction bases with no gene match: 7. CDR1 and CDR2 (germline): MNHNS, SASEGT. This CDR3 is built from 16 residues. The CDR3 sequence: CASSEERGQVPYEQYF. The CDR3 coding sequence is TGTGCCAGCAGTGAAGAGAGGGGACAGGTGCCCTACGAGCAGTACTTC.

The gene calls are TRBV24-1 and TRBJ2-5, with TRBD2 matching over 11 bases. The CDR3 covers 18 residues. Germline V gives CDR1 KGHDR, CDR2 SFDVKD. Trimming took 5 bases from V and 0 from J; bases not matched to a gene: 10. The DNA for the CDR3 is TGTGCCACCAGTGCTCCGGGACTAGCGGATAAGTACCAAGAGACCCAGTACTTC. As protein: CATSAPGLADKYQETQYF.

V is TRBV9 and J is TRBJ2-6; 8 bases are a match to TRBD1. Germline CDR1 reads SGDLS; CDR2 reads YYNGEE. CDR3 length: 19 residues. V gave up 0 bases and J gave up 2 bases; unmatched junction bases: 10. This CDR3 reads CASSVGLGQGSPGANVLTF. CDR3 nucleotide sequence: TGTGCCAGCAGCGTAGGATTAGGACAGGGTAGTCCTGGGGCCAACGTCCTGACTTTC.

The chain recombines TRBV20-1 with TRBJ2-5; perhaps TRBD2 as D (6 bases). This CDR3 is 12 amino acids long. The V end lost 6 bases, the J end lost 6 bases, and 14 bases lay between the germline ends. Germline values: CDR1 DFQATT, CDR2 SNEGSKA (reference sequence). CDR3 DNA: TGCAGTGCGACTAGTCCCTGGAAGACCCAGTACTTC. Translation: CSATSPWKTQYF.

The chain has TRBV7-2 and TRBJ2-7, with TRBD2 matching 12 bases. The germline V gene has CDR1 SGHTA and CDR2 FQGNSA. The CDR3 runs to 16 residues. V gave up 2 bases and J gave up 1 base; unmatched junction bases: 3. This CDR3 reads CASSLPTSGGSYEQYF. The CDR3 coding sequence is TGTGCCAGCAGCTTACCGACTAGCGGGGGTTCCTACGAGCAGTACTTC.

The chain is built from TRBV20-1 and TRBJ1-2; unclear D gene. V shed 6 bases and J shed 7 bases, with 15 bases lying between them. The CDR3 length is 12 residues. The germline V gene encodes CDR1 DFQATT and CDR2 SNEGSKA (reference sequence). CDR3 coding DNA: TGCAGTGCCCCGAAAGAAAGTATTGGCTACACCTTC. Translation: CSAPKESIGYTF.

CDR3 in amino acids: CASSSRQGVDTQYF. The CDR3 region has the DNA TGTGCCAGCAGCTCGAGACAGGGTGTAGATACGCAGTATTTT. This sequence joins TRBV7-2 and TRBJ2-3, with 7 bases lining up with TRBD1. Germline loops: CDR1 SGHTA, CDR2 FQGNSA. This CDR3 contains 14 residues. V shed 4 bases and J 5 bases; nucleotides not matched to a gene: 6.

In this sample, this clonotype turned up a few times. V and J are TRBV6-2 or TRBV6-3 and TRBJ2-5; D unclear. The ends were cut back, 5 bases at V and 7 bases at J, with 8 bases in the middle. Germline lookup yields CDR1 MNHEY and CDR2 SVGEGT. This CDR3 is 11 amino acids long. CDR3 coding DNA: TGTGCCAGCAGTCCATCGGGGACCCAGTACTTC. Translated, it gives CASSPSGTQYF.

This chain joins TRBV7-9 and TRBJ2-7, with 12 bases aligning to TRBD1. V dropped 3 bases and J dropped 4; count of bases not matched to a gene: 10. The CDR3 is 17 residues long. Germline V gives CDR1 SEHNR, CDR2 FQNEAQ (reference sequence). CDR3 loop: CASSFPPPGQGAYEQYF. CDR3 sequence (DNA): TGTGCCAGCAGCTTTCCTCCGCCGGGACAGGGGGCGTACGAGCAGTACTTC.

V and J are TRBV6-5 and TRBJ1-3, with no clear D. With 2 bases removed from V and 8 bases from J, the gap between germline ends came to 7 bases. The germline V gene has CDR1 MNHEY and CDR2 SVGAGI. The CDR3 runs 12 residues. The CDR3 coding sequence is TGTGCCAGCAGTTACGATCGCCACACCATATATTTT. This translates into CASSYDRHTIYF.

This sequence joins TRBV20-1 and TRBJ1-2; weak D call: TRBD1 (5 bases). V lost 1 base, J lost 5 bases, and 11 bases lay in between. The CDR3 is 13 amino acids. Germline assignment: CDR1 DFQATT and CDR2 SNEGSKA (reference sequence). This chain's CDR3 is CSARGEGLYGYTF. As DNA, the CDR3 is TGCAGTGCTAGAGGGGAGGGGCTTTATGGCTACACCTTC.

This clonotype has only a few counts. V usage is TRBV29-1 and J usage is TRBJ2-7; 11 positions agree with TRBD1. CDR3 size: 14 residues. V lost 1 base, J lost 2 bases, and 1 base stayed unmatched. Germline V gene lookup returns CDR1 SQVTM and CDR2 ANQGSEA. DNA for the CDR3: TGCAGCGTTGAAGTGGGACAGGGGGCCTACGAGCAGTACTTC. Translating it yields CSVEVGQGAYEQYF.

On this clonotype itself: At one boundary the junction diverges from the germline segment, which might be a read error. The rearrangement links TRBV7-7 to TRBJ2-2; 12 bases line up with TRBD2. The CDR3 contains 18 residues. The germline V gene has CDR1 SSHAT and CDR2 FNYEAQ (reference sequence). The CDR3 bases are TGTGCTAGCAGCTTACGCTCCTCTAGCGGGGGGGCGAACGGGGAGCTGTTTTTT. Its protein product is CASSLRSSSGGANGELFF.

This rearrangement joins TRBV20-1 to TRBJ2-5; 10 bases are shared with TRBD2. V was pared by 0 bases and J by 5 bases, with 6 bases of the junction left unmatched. Germline V CDR1 and CDR2: DFQATT, SNEGSKA (reference sequence). The CDR3 extends over 15 amino acids. The CDR3 loop reads CSARDPSGGAETQYF. The CDR3 nucleotides are TGCAGTGCTAGAGATCCCAGCGGGGGGGCGGAGACCCAGTACTTC.

In this sample, this clonotype turned up a few times. This chain joins TRBV12-5 and TRBJ2-4, with a tentative D call TRBD2 (6 bases). CDR3 size: 15 residues. Trimming shortened V by 2 bases and J by 0 bases, and 8 bases separated the two germline ends. Per germline, CDR1 LGHNT and CDR2 FRNRAP. CDR3 residues: CASGLWGEAKNIQYF. DNA of the CDR3: TGTGCTAGTGGTTTGTGGGGGGAAGCCAAAAACATTCAGTACTTC. Using reference TRBV12-5 and TRBJ2-4 for the parts outside the CDR3, the full variable domain is DARVTQTPRHKVTEMGQEVTMRCQPILGHNTVFWYRQTMMQGLELLAYFRNRAPLDDSGMPKDRFSAEMPDATLATLKIQPSEPRDSAVYFCASGLWGEAKNIQYFGAGTRLSVL.

This clonotype was observed a few times. The chain couples TRBV29-1 to TRBJ2-2; 7 bases are a match to TRBD2. Losses at the gene ends were 3 bases for V and 4 bases for J; bases not matched to a gene: 8. The germline V gene encodes CDR1 SQVTM and CDR2 ANQGSEA. This CDR3 is 15 amino acids long. The DNA of the CDR3 is TGCAGCGTTGACTCGGGAGGCCCGCCCACCGGGGAGCTGTTTTTT. It yields the protein CSVDSGGPPTGELFF.

Only one count was recorded for this clonotype. This chain uses TRBV7-9 with TRBJ2-5; the D gene is possibly TRBD2 (6 bases). Trimming removed 5 bases at V and 1 base at J, with 14 bases between. Germline CDR1 reads SEHNR; CDR2 reads FQNEAQ (reference sequence). The CDR3 totals 15 residues. The CDR3 nucleotides are TGTGCCAGCAGCAACGGCGGGGCGGCCCAAGAGACCCAGTACTTC. It specifies CASSNGGAAQETQYF.

There are a few counts of this clonotype. The chain has TRBV10-3 and TRBJ2-3; the match to TRBD2 covers 8 bases. The J segment lost 2 bases and the V segment lost 6 bases, leaving 10 bases of the junction unmatched. The CDR3 extends over 16 amino acids. Germline values: CDR1 ENHRY, CDR2 SYGVKD. CDR3 sequence: CAISPTERGFTDTQYF. In nucleotides, the CDR3 is TGTGCCATCAGCCCCACCGAGCGGGGGTTCACAGATACGCAGTATTTT.

This clonotype was seen a few times. The chain couples TRBV29-1 to TRBJ1-2, with TRBD1 matching over 9 bases. Germline loops: CDR1 SQVTM, CDR2 ANQGSEA. The V gene end was trimmed by 6 bases and the J gene end by 13 bases; junction bases not matched to a gene: 12. The CDR3 covers 12 residues. The CDR3 bases are TGCAGCGTCGTCCCGGGACAGGGATTAGGCACCTTC. Protein: CSVVPGQGLGTF.

This clonotype has more than one count but fewer than ten. This rearrangement joins TRBV10-3 to TRBJ2-3; 12 bases align to TRBD2. Germline CDR1 and CDR2: ENHRY and SYGVKD. V was pared by 6 bases and J by 4 bases, with 2 bases of the junction left unmatched. The CDR3 spans 14 residues. CDR3 nucleotides: TGTGCCATCAGGACTAGCGGGAGCGCAGATACGCAGTATTTT. Translating gives CAIRTSGSADTQYF.

The chain is built from TRBV7-2 and TRBJ2-7; possible D gene TRBD2, 6 bases. The V gene lost 1 base and the J gene lost 5 bases, with 24 bases spanning the gap. CDR1 is SGHTA, CDR2 FQGNSA, per germline. CDR3 size: 18 residues. The CDR3 sequence: CASSLGGGGGVGSHEQYF. The CDR3 coding sequence is TGTGCCAGCAGCTTAGGAGGAGGCGGAGGGGTAGGGAGCCACGAGCAGTACTTC.